This note documents a single T cell receptor (beta chain) sequence. Germline V gene sequence: CDR1 SGHRS, CDR2 YFSETQ. V trimming: 1 base; J trimming: 4 bases; junction bases outside the gene matches: 6. CDR3 length equals 16 residues. Sequencing was performed with immunoSEQ multiplex PCR; in TCRdb, only in-frame clones are kept and a portion is missing. The top ten clones hold approximately 4.2% of a sample with approximately 280,000 clones, roughly 91% of them seen once. The sample originates from a study of blood T cell repertoires in COVID-19. Sequenced material: peripheral blood. The chain has TRBV5-1 and TRBJ2-1; 9 positions agree with TRBD2. This receptor was obtained from a man aged 40-49 years with acute or convalescent COVID-19. The CDR3 DNA reads TGCGCCAGCAGCTTGTCTAGCGGGGCCCTTTACAATGAGCAGTTCTTC. This sequence encodes CASSLSSGALYNEQFF. Complete variable domain (other parts from reference TRBV5-1 and TRBJ2-1): KAGVTQTPRYLIKTRGQQVTLSCSPISGHRSVSWYQQTPGQGLQFLFEYFSETQRNKGNFPGRFSGRQFSNSRSEMNVSTLELGDSALYLCASSLSSGALYNEQFFGPGTRLTVL.